Presented here are 5 T cell receptor beta chains from one specimen sequenced in a study of shared clonotypes between healthy human individuals. Assay: immunoSEQ multiplex PCR; the TCRdb copy retains only in-frame clones and omits some. The sample carries 2,500,000 or so clones, 80% to 95% recorded once. The sequenced material came from naive CD4+ T cells from PBMCs. The subset was: CD45RA+ positively selected. The source of these receptors is a man younger than 30 in good health. Some clones in this sample may be carry-over from other donors' samples.

As to this clone: In the same sample, other DNA sequences code for this CDR3. The chain joins TRBV5-1 to TRBJ2-5; D gene unclear. V was clipped by 4 bases and J by 2 bases, with 6 bases between them. Per the germline V gene, CDR1 is SGHRS and CDR2 is YFSETQ. The CDR3 consists of 12 residues. CDR3 amino acids: CASSRLQETQYF. The CDR3 coding sequence is TGCGCCAGCAGCCGACTTCAAGAGACCCAGTACTTC.

The chain combines TRBV7-9 with TRBJ2-1; 7 bases fit TRBD1. After removal of 2 bases from V and 1 base from J, the junction contained 5 bases not matched to a gene. This CDR3 has 16 residues. Germline V lookup: CDR1 SEHNR, CDR2 FQNEAQ (reference sequence). For the CDR3, the DNA is TGTGCCAGCAGCTTATTGGTGACAGGGTCCTACAATGAGCAGTTCTTC. Residues: CASSLLVTGSYNEQFF.

The chain joins TRBV7-2 to TRBJ1-5; D is possibly TRBD1 (5 bases). CDR1 is SGHTA, CDR2 FQGNSA, per germline. The V gene lost 6 bases and the J gene lost 7 bases, with 19 bases spanning the gap. The CDR3 loop spans 15 amino acids. The CDR3 bases are TGTGCCAGCAGTACCTACCAGGGAGTGAACCAGCCCCAGCATTTT. Its translation: CASSTYQGVNQPQHF.

The chain carries TRBV27 and TRBJ1-2; 9 bases are shared with TRBD1. The CDR3 length is 13 residues. Germline V CDR1 and CDR2: MNHEY, SMNVEV (reference sequence). V trimming: 6 bases; J trimming: 3 bases; junction bases outside the gene matches: 2. DNA for the CDR3: TGTGCCAGCAGAGGGGACAGGGACTATGGCTACACCTTC. Translating gives CASRGDRDYGYTF.

The chain employs TRBV6-5 and TRBJ2-2, with a possible D match to TRBD2 (6 bases). The CDR3 covers 15 residues. Trimming removed 2 bases at V and 5 bases at J, with 12 bases between. From germline, CDR1 is MNHEY and CDR2 SVGAGI. CDR3 residues: CASSYRRGSTGELFF. The CDR3 DNA reads as TGTGCCAGCAGTTACAGGAGGGGTAGTACCGGGGAGCTGTTTTTT.